The TCR beta chain described here comes from a study of T-cell reconstitution after alpha-beta-depleted transplantation in children. As it was prepared, the TCRbeta library received unique molecular identifiers. TCRdb reprocessed the PCR reads via MiXCR and lists one record per CDR3 protein. The table records more than 200,000 distinct CDR3 sequences, about a quarter of them present only once. V dropped 3 bases and J dropped 2 bases, with 14 bases sitting between them. Germline-derived CDR1 and CDR2 are LNHNV and YYDKDF (reference sequence). This CDR3 is 15 amino acids long. Study results and caveats: At around two months after transplant, the alpha-beta T cells were reportedly derived from several hundred expanded clones that came from non-depleted graft cells. By one year post-transplant, T-cell counts and diversity largely arose from T cells that were newly produced.

Comment on this clonotype: As yet, its antigen is unknown.

The source of this sequence is a girl aged 2 to 9 with Fanconi anemia, due to receive a stem cell transplant. This material consisted of PBMCs, taken before TCRalphabeta/CD19-depleted stem cell transplant. This rearrangement joins TRBV15 to TRBJ2-7, with unresolved D. The CDR3 loop is CATSSTPARPYEQYF. In DNA, the CDR3 is TGTGCCACCAGCAGTACCCCGGCCCGGCCCTACGAGCAGTACTTC.